The clone carrying this TCR beta chain was seen a handful of times. The data originate from a study of OX40 agonist ivuxolimab in advanced cancers. Study information: An anti-OX40 (CD134) antibody with agonistic activity, ivuxolimab, was administered to patients. One hepatocellular carcinoma and a couple of cutaneous melanoma patients partially responded.

Sequencing used immunoSEQ multiplex PCR; TCRdb keeps in-frame clones, though not all of them. The sample has just over 35,000 clones, around three quarters seen once. Germline trimming cut 2 bases from V and 4 bases from J; bases unmatched to any gene: 3. CDR3 length: 14 residues. Germline assignment: CDR1 SQVTM and CDR2 ANQGSEA. This receptor was obtained from an adult with an advanced solid tumor such as melanoma, head and neck, liver or kidney cancer. The starting material was CD4+ or CD8+ T cells sorted from blood, obtained in a trial of the OX40 agonist ivuxolimab. V usage is TRBV29-1 and J usage is TRBJ2-1; TRBD2 matches 9 bases. The CDR3 loop reads CSVELAGLYNEQFF. In DNA, the CDR3 is TGCAGCGTTGAACTAGCGGGGTTATACAATGAGCAGTTCTTC.